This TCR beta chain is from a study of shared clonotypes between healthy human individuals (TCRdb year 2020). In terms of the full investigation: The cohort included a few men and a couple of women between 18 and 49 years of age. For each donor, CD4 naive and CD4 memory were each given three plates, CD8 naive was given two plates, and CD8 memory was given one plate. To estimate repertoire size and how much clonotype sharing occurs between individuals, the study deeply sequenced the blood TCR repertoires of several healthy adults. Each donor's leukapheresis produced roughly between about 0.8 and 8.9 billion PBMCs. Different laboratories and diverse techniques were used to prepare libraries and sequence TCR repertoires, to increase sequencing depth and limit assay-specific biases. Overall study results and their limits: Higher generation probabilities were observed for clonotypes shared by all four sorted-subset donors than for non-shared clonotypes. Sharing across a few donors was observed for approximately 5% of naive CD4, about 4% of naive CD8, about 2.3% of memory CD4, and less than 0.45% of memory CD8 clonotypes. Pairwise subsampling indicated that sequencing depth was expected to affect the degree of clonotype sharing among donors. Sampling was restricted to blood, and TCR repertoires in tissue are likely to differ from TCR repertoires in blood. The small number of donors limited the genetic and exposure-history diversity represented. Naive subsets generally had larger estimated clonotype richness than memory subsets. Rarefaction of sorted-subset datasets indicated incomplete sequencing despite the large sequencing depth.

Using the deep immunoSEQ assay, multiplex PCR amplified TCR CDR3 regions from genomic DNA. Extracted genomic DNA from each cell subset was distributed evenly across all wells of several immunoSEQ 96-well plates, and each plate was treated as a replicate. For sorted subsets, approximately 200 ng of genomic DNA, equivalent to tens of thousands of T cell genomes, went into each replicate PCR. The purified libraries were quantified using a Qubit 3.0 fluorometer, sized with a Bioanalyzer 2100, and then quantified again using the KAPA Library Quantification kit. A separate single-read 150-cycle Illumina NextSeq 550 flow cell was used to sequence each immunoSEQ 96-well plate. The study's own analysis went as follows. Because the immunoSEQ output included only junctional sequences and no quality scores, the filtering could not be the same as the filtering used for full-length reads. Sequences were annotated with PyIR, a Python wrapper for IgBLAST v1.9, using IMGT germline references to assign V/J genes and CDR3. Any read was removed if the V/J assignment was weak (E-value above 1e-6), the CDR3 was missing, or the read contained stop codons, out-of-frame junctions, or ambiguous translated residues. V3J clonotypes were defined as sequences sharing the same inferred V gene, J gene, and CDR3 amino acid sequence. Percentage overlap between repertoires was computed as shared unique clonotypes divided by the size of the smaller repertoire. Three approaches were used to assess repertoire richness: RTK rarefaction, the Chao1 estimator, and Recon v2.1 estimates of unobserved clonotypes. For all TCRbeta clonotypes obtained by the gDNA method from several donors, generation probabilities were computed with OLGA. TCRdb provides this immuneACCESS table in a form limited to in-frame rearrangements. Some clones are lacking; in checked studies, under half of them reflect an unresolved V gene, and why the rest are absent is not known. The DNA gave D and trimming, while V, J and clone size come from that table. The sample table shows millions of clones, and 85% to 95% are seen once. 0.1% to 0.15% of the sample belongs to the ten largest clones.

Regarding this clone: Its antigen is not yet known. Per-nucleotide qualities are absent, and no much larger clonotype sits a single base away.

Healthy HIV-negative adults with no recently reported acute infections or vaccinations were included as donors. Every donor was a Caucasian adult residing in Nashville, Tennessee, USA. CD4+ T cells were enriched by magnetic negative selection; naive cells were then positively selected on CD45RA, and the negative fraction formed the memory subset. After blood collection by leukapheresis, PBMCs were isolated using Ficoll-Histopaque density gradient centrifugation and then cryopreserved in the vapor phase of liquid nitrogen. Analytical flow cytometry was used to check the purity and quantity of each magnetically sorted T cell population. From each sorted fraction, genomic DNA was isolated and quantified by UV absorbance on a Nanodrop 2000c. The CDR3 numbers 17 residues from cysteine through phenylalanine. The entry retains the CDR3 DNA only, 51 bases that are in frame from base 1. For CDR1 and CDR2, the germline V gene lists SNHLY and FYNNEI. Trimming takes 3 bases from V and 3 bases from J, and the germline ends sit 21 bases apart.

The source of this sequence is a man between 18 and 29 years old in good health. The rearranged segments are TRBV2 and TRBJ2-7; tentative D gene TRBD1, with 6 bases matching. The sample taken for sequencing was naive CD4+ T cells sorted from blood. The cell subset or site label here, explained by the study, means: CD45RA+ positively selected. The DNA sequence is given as TGTGCCAGCAGTGATCCGTCCAACAGGGTAAGACTCTACGAGCAGTACTTC. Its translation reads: CASSDPSNRVRLYEQYF.